The 5 T cell receptor beta chains listed next were all sequenced from one sample in a study of cytomegalovirus exposure and HLA in healthy donors. The PCR contained 60 Vbeta and 13 Jbeta primers. Repertoires were generated with immunoSEQ multiplex PCR, while TCRdb's copy carries only in-frame clones and drops some. The sample has around 94,000 clones; around 77% are singletons. Sequenced material: PBMCs. These TCRs come from a woman aged 55-75 years in good health and CMV-seropositive.

The chain uses TRBV15 and TRBJ1-3; 7 bases align to TRBD1. Trimming took 5 bases from V and 0 from J; bases not matched to a gene: 4. The CDR3 extends over 15 amino acids. Looked up from germline, CDR1 is LNHNV and CDR2 is YYDKDF (reference sequence). CDR3 loop: CATSSDRYSGNTIYF. DNA of the CDR3: TGTGCCACCAGCTCGGACAGGTACTCTGGAAACACCATATATTTT.

This chain links TRBV18 with TRBJ2-3, with D possibly TRBD2 on 6 matching bases. Germline CDR1 and CDR2: KGHSH and LQKENI. V was trimmed by 6 bases and J by 4 bases, leaving 8 bases between them. CDR3 length: 12 residues. DNA for the CDR3: TGTGCCAGCTCCGGGAGCGCAGATACGCAGTATTTT. It yields the protein CASSGSADTQYF.

This chain uses TRBV10-1 with TRBJ2-1, with 9 nucleotides matching TRBD2. J gave up 6 bases and V 4 bases, and 7 bases lay outside the gene matches. The CDR3 length is 15 residues. Germline loops: CDR1 WNHNN, CDR2 SYGVQD (reference sequence). As DNA, the CDR3 is TGCGCCAGCAGTGTAGGCGGGAGGGCCTCCAATGAGCAGTTCTTC. Protein sequence: CASSVGGRASNEQFF.

A remark on this clone: A read error may account for a junction end that differs from germline. This chain's CDR3 is CASAREGYYGYAF. The CDR3 nucleotides read TGTGCCAGCGCCCGGGAGGGGTACTATGGCTACGCCTTC. The rearrangement uses TRBV6-5 and TRBJ1-2; tentative D call: TRBD1 (5 bases). Germline V gene data show CDR1 as MNHEY and CDR2 as SVGAGI. There are 13 residues in the CDR3.

This chain connects TRBV19 to TRBJ2-1; perhaps TRBD1 as D (5 bases). CDR1 and CDR2 from the germline V gene are LNHDA and SQIVND (reference sequence). The CDR3 contains 13 residues. The V and J ends lost 7 bases and 5 bases respectively, with 12 bases between them. The CDR3 reads CASKTLTDNEQFF. The CDR3 bases are TGTGCCAGTAAGACCCTGACAGACAATGAGCAGTTCTTC. Variable domain in full (rest from reference TRBV19 and TRBJ2-1): DGGITQSPKYLFRKEGQNVTLSCEQNLNHDAMYWYRQDPGQGLRLIYYSQIVNDFQKGDIAEGYSVSREKKESFPLTVTSAQKNPTAFYLCASKTLTDNEQFFGPGTRLTVL.